This TCR beta chain was identified during a study of patients and donors after allogeneic stem cell transplantation. Each CDR3 protein is one row after TCRdb ran MiXCR on the RT-PCR reads. The table lists around 170,000 distinct CDR3 sequences, about 24% of them singletons. The trim removed 0 bases at V and 10 bases at J, leaving 6 bases unmatched. The CDR3 spans 14 residues. From germline, CDR1 is SEHNR and CDR2 FQNEAQ (reference sequence). Input material: blood, either unsorted or a sorted T cell fraction (not recorded which). V is TRBV7-9 and J is TRBJ2-1; 7 nucleotides agree with TRBD2. This clonotype originated in a human donor who was either an allogeneic HSCT recipient or a stem cell or donor lymphocyte infusion donor (not recorded which). It is not recorded whose cells these are; they may come from a transplant donor. The CDR3 region is CASSLAGGPPEQFF. CDR3 coding DNA: TGTGCCAGCAGCTTAGCGGGAGGGCCCCCCGAGCAGTTCTTC.